Below, 9 T cell receptor beta chains from the same sample are listed, as sequenced in a study of cytomegalovirus exposure and HLA in healthy donors. The PCR employed 60 Vbeta primers together with 13 Jbeta primers. Clones were read by immunoSEQ multiplex PCR, and TCRdb kept only the in-frame ones, dropping some. The sample includes 200,000 to 250,000 clones. Sequencing was performed on PBMCs. These receptors all stem from a girl aged 2-9 years in good health and CMV-seropositive.

The chain links TRBV7-7 to TRBJ2-5, with 10 bases lining up with TRBD1. V gave up 3 bases and J gave up 5 bases; unmatched junction bases: 3. Germline lookup yields CDR1 SSHAT and CDR2 FNYEAQ (reference sequence). The CDR3 spans 14 residues. The CDR3: CASSLDRGEETQYF. DNA of the CDR3: TGTGCCAGCAGCTTGGACAGGGGGGAGGAGACCCAGTACTTC.

The chain couples TRBV25-1 to TRBJ2-3, with D perhaps matching TRBD1 (5 bases). Germline V gene sequence: CDR1 MGHDK, CDR2 SYGVNS. Trimming took 3 bases from V and 2 from J, leaving 21 bases between them. CDR3 length: 18 amino acids. The CDR3 reads CASSEGSLGESHTDTQYF. For the CDR3, the DNA is TGTGCCAGCAGTGAGGGCTCATTAGGGGAATCACACACAGATACGCAGTATTTT.

The chain uses TRBV11-2 and TRBJ2-5; TRBD2 matches 10 bases. Germline lookup yields CDR1 SGHAT and CDR2 FQNNGV. The CDR3 has 18 residues. Trimming took 0 bases from V and 2 from J; bases not matched to a gene: 9. The CDR3 DNA is TGTGCCAGCAGCTTAGATCCCCAACTAGCGGGGTTACAAGAGACCCAGTACTTC. Translation gives CASSLDPQLAGLQETQYF.

The genes are TRBV7-2 and TRBJ2-7; D is possibly TRBD2 (6 bases). The CDR3 consists of 13 residues. In germline, CDR1 is SGHTA, CDR2 FQGNSA. Trimming stripped 5 bases from V and 1 base from J, with 9 bases between. CDR3 sequence reads: CASSRLGSYEQYF. DNA for the CDR3: TGTGCCAGCAGCCGACTAGGATCCTACGAGCAGTACTTC.

V and J are TRBV11-2 and TRBJ2-3; 10 nucleotides agree with TRBD2. The CDR3 loop spans 16 amino acids. With V trimmed by 1 base and J by 1 base, 2 bases remained unmatched. CDR1 is SGHAT and CDR2 is FQNNGV in the germline V gene. This chain's CDR3 is CASSLGGTSGTDTQYF. In DNA, the CDR3 is TGTGCCAGCAGCTTAGGAGGGACTAGCGGCACAGATACGCAGTATTTT.

The chain links TRBV28 to TRBJ1-4; TRBD1 is a possible D gene (6 bases). V lost 2 bases, J lost 7 bases, and 11 bases lay in between. The germline V gene has CDR1 MDHEN and CDR2 SYDVKM. The CDR3 is 14 residues long. The CDR3 here is CASSLTGSPEKLFF. CDR3 coding DNA: TGTGCCAGCAGTTTAACAGGGAGCCCTGAAAAACTGTTTTTT.

The V call is TRBV6-1, the J call TRBJ2-1; 7 positions match TRBD2. V lost 11 bases and J lost 4; bases outside the gene matches: 11. Germline V gene data show CDR1 as MNHNS and CDR2 as SASEGT. The CDR3 runs 14 residues. The CDR3 region has the DNA TGTGCCGGGAGCGGCGGGAGCGCATACAATGAGCAGTTCTTC. Translation gives CAGSGGSAYNEQFF.

The rearrangement joins TRBV27 to TRBJ2-7; the match to TRBD1 covers 9 bases. J was trimmed by 4 bases and V by 3 bases; bases with no gene match: 7. This CDR3 is 15 amino acids long. Germline V lookup: CDR1 MNHEY, CDR2 SMNVEV (reference sequence). The CDR3 nucleotides read TGTGCCAGCAGTTTTACAGGGGGCTATCTGTACGAGCAGTACTTC. This translates into CASSFTGGYLYEQYF.

The V gene is TRBV9, the J gene TRBJ2-1, with 8 bases identical to TRBD2. CDR3 length equals 15 residues. The V gene end was trimmed by 0 bases and the J gene end by 5 bases; junction bases not matched to a gene: 4. Germline V gives CDR1 SGDLS, CDR2 YYNGEE. Here the CDR3 reads CASSVVAGPHNEQFF. The CDR3 bases are TGTGCCAGCAGCGTAGTAGCGGGACCCCACAATGAGCAGTTCTTC.